This T cell receptor (beta chain) was obtained from a study of OX40 agonist ivuxolimab in advanced cancers. Overall study: Averaging roughly 60 years in age, with a range of roughly 23 to 85, the cohort was 65% to 85% male.

Trimming took 1 base from V and 3 from J, leaving 7 bases between them. Germline values: CDR1 SGHVS, CDR2 FNYEAQ. This CDR3 contains 14 residues. TCRdb's copy holds only in-frame clones and misses some; the assay was immunoSEQ multiplex PCR. The sample has tens of thousands of clones, around 87% seen once. J is TRBJ2-1 and V is TRBV7-6; no reliable D call. This specimen consisted of CD4+ or CD8+ T cells sorted from blood, obtained in a trial of the OX40 agonist ivuxolimab. The origin of this receptor is an adult with an advanced solid tumor such as melanoma, head and neck, liver or kidney cancer. The CDR3 loop is CASSLGGSYNEQFF. Written as DNA, the CDR3 is TGTGCCAGCAGCTTAGGAGGCAGCTACAATGAGCAGTTCTTC.